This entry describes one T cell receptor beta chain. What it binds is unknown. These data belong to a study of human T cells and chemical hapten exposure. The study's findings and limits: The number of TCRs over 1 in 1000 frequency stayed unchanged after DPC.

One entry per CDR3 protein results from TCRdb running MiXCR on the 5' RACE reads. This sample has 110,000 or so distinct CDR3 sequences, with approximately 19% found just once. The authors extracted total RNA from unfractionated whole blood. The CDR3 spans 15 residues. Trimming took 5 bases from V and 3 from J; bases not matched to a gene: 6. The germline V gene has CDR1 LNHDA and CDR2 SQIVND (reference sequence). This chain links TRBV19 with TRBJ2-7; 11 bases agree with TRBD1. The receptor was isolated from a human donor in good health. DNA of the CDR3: TGTGCCAGTAGTGACCCGGGACAGGGGGACTACGAGCAGTACTTC. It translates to CASSDPGQGDYEQYF.